The clone carrying this T cell receptor (beta chain) was seen a single time. V lost 9 bases to trimming and J lost 3 bases; unmatched junction nucleotides: 12. The CDR3 contains 15 residues. Germline V lookup: CDR1 SGHRS, CDR2 YFSETQ. The entry originates in a study of control samples from healthy donors and cancer patients. Measured with immunoSEQ multiplex PCR; TCRdb has only the in-frame clones, and not every one. The data hold 150,000 to 200,000 clones, with more than 90% observed a single time. This chain uses TRBV5-1 with TRBJ2-5; 9 positions match TRBD1. The sequencing sample was made of blood. The receptor was derived from a middle-aged woman in good health. CDR3 protein: CATREMGQGEETQYF. CDR3 bases: TGCGCCACTAGGGAAATGGGACAGGGCGAAGAGACCCAGTACTTC.